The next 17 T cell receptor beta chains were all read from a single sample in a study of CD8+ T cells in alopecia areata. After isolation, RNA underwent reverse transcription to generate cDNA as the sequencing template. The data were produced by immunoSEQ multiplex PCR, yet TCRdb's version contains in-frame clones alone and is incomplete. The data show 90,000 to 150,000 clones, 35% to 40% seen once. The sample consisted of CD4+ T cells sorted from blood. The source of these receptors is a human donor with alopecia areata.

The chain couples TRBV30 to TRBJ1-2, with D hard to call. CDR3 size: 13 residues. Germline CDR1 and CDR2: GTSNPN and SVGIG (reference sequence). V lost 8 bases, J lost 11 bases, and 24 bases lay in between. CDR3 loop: CAHANSGVERYTF. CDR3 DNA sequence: TGTGCCCACGCCAACTCTGGCGTGGAGCGATACACCTTC.

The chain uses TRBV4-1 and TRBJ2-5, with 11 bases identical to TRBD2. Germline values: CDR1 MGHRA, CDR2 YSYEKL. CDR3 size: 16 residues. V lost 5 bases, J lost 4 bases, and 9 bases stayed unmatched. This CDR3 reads CASSGSGGAGGETQYF. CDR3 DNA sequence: TGCGCCAGCAGCGGTAGCGGGGGGGCCGGCGGAGAGACCCAGTACTTC.

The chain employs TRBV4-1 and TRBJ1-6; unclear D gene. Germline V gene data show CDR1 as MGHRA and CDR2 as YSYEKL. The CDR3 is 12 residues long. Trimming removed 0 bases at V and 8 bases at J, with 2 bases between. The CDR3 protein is CASSQEHSPLHF. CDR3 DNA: TGCGCCAGCAGCCAAGAACATTCACCCCTCCACTTT.

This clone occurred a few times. In DNA, the CDR3 is TGTGCCAGCAGCTTTCGACAGGCAAGAGAGGAGCTGTTTTTT. The encoded protein is CASSFRQAREELFF. The chain has TRBV7-2 and TRBJ2-2, with a weak D call TRBD1 (6 bases). From germline, CDR1 is SGHTA and CDR2 FQGNSA. The germline V and J ends were trimmed by 3 bases and 10 bases, with 15 bases remaining between them. There are 14 residues in the CDR3.

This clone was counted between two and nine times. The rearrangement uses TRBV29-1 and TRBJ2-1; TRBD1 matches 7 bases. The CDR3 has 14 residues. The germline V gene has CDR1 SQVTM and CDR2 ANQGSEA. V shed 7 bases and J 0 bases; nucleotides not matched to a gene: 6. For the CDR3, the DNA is TGCAGCGCTCTACACAGGGGCTCCTACAATGAGCAGTTCTTC. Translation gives CSALHRGSYNEQFF.

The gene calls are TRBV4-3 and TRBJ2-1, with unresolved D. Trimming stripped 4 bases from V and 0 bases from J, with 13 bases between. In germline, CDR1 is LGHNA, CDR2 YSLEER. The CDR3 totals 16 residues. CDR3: CASSPGTFSSYNEQFF. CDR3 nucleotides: TGCGCCAGCAGCCCCGGAACGTTTAGCTCCTACAATGAGCAGTTCTTC.

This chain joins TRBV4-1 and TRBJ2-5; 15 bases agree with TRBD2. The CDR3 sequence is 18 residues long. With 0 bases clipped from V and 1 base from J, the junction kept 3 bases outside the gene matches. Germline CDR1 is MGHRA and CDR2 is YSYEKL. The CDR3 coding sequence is TGCGCCAGCAGCCAAGATCCGGGACTAGCGGGGGGCCAAGAGACCCAGTACTTC. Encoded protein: CASSQDPGLAGGQETQYF.

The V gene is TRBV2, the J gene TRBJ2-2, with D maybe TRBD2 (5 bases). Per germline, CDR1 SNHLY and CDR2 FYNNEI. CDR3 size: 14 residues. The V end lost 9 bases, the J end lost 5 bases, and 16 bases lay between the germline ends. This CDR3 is CASCLRAKTGELFF. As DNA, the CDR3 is TGTGCCAGTTGTTTGCGGGCCAAAACCGGGGAGCTGTTTTTT.

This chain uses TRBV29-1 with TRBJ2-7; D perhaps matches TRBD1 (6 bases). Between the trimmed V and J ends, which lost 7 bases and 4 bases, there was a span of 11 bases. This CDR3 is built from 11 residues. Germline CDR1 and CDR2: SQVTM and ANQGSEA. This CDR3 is CSAQGFYEQYF. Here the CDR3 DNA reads TGCAGCGCCCAGGGGTTTTACGAGCAGTACTTC.

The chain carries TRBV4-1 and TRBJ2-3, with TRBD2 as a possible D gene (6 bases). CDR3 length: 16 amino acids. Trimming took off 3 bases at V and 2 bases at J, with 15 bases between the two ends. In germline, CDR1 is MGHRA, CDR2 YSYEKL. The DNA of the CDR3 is TGCGCCAGCAGCCAGCTTCCAGGAGGGGCCACAGATACGCAGTATTTT. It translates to CASSQLPGGATDTQYF.

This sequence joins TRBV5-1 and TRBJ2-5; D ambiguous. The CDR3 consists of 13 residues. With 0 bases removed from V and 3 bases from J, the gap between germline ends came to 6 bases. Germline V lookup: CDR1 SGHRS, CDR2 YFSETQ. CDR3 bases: TGCGCCAGCAGCTTGGGCCAAGAAGAGACCCAGTACTTC. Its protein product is CASSLGQEETQYF. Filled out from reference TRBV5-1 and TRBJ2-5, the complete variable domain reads KAGVTQTPRYLIKTRGQQVTLSCSPISGHRSVSWYQQTPGQGLQFLFEYFSETQRNKGNFPGRFSGRQFSNSRSEMNVSTLELGDSALYLCASSLGQEETQYFGPGTRLLVL.

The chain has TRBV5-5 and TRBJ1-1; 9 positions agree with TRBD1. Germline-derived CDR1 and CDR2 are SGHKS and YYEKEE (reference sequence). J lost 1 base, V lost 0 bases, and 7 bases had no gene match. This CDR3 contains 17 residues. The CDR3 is CASSLAYTGGWNTEAFF. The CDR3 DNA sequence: TGTGCCAGCAGCTTGGCCTATACAGGGGGCTGGAACACTGAAGCTTTCTTT.

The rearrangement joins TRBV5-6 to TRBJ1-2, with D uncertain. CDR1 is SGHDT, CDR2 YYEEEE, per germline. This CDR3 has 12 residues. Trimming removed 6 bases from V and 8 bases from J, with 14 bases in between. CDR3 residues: CASIKGTTGYTF. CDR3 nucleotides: TGTGCCAGCATCAAGGGTACCACAGGCTACACCTTC. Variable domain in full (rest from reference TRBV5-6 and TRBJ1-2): DAGVTQSPTHLIKTRGQQVTLRCSPKSGHDTVSWYQQALGQGPQFIFQYYEEEERQRGNFPDRFSGHQFPNYSSELNVNALLLGDSALYLCASIKGTTGYTFGSGTRLTVV.

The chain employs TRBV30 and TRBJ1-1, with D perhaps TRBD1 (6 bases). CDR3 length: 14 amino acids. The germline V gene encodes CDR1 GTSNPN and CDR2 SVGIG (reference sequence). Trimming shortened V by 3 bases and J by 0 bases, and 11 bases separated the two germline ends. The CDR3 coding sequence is TGTGCCTGGAGAATTCCAGGGGTGAACACTGAAGCTTTCTTT. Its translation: CAWRIPGVNTEAFF.

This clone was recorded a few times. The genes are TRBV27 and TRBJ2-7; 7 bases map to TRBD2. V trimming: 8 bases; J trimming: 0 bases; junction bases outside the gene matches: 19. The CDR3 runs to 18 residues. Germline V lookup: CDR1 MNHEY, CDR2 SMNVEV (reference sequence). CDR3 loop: CASRTVWGGSPNSYEQYF. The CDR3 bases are TGTGCCAGCCGTACAGTATGGGGCGGGAGCCCAAACTCCTACGAGCAGTACTTC.

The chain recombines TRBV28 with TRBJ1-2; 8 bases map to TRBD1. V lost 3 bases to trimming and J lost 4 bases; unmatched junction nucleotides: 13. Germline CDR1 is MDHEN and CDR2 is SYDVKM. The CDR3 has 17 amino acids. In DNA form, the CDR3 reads TGTGCCAGCAGTTTTTGGCGACAGGGGTCTACGGCCTATGGCTACACCTTC. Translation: CASSFWRQGSTAYGYTF.

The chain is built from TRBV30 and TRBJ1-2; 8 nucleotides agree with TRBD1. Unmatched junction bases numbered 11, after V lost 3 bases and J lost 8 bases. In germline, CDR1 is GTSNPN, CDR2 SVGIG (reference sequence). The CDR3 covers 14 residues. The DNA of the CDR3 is TGTGCCTGGAGACCCGGACAGGGAAAAGAAGGCTACACCTTC. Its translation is CAWRPGQGKEGYTF.